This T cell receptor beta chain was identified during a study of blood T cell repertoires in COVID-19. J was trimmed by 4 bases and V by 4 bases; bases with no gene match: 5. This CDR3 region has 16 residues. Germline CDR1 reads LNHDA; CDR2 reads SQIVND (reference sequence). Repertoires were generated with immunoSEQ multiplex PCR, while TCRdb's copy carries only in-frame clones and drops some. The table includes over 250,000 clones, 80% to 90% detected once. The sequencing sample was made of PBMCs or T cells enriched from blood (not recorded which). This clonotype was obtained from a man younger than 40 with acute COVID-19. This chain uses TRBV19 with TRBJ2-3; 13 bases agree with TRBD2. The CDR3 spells CASSTGLAGMADTQYF. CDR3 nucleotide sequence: TGTGCCAGTAGTACGGGACTAGCGGGAATGGCAGATACGCAGTATTTT.